This is a list of T cell receptor beta chains from one sample in a study of shared clonotypes between healthy human individuals. Method: immunoSEQ multiplex PCR; TCRdb's copy keeps in-frame clones and lacks some. The repertoire has hundreds of thousands of clones, around 96% of them found once; the top ten carry less than 0.12%. Specimen: naive CD8+ T cells sorted from blood. These receptors all come from a young woman in good health. Each CDR3 is given with its conserved first and last residue. D genes are given only for firm matches. A clone size is listed for some rows: how often the clone was seen (once, few, many), or a class if it is expanded.

once	TRBV11-2	TRBD2	TRBJ2-7	TGTGCCAGCAGCTTGCTAGCGGGAGATTCCTACGAGCAGTACTTC	CASSLLAGDSYEQYF
-	TRBV13	-	TRBJ2-1	TGTGCCAGCAGCTTTCATGCGGGTAAACCCTACAATGAGCAGTTCTTC	CASSFHAGKPYNEQFF
-	TRBV4-1	-	TRBJ1-2	TGCGCCAGCAGCTTAACCCCATTCCAAGGCTACACCTTC	CASSLTPFQGYTF
-	TRBV19	-	TRBJ2-7	TGTGCCAGTAGCCCCCCCCGGCGGGCCTACGAGCAGTACTTC	CASSPPRRAYEQYF
-	TRBV5-1	TRBD2	TRBJ2-1	TGCGCCAGCAGCACAGGTATTGGACTAGCGGGAGTAAATGAGCAGTTCTTC	CASSTGIGLAGVNEQFF
-	TRBV13	TRBD1	TRBJ1-6	TGTGCCAGCAGCGCCAGCGACAGGGGTGATTCACCCCTCCACTTT	CASSASDRGDSPLHF
-	TRBV5-4	-	TRBJ2-1	TGTGCCAGCAGCTCCATGGCGGACAGCCTCAATGAGCAGTTCTTC	CASSSMADSLNEQFF
-	TRBV2	-	TRBJ1-2	TGTGCCAGCAGTGATGACAGGTCGAGCTACACCTTC	CASSDDRSSYTF
-	TRBV28	-	TRBJ2-2	TGTGCCAGCAACCCATACACCGGGGAGCTGTTTTTT	CASNPYTGELFF
-	TRBV2	-	TRBJ1-1	TGTGCCAGCAGTGAGAGGTCAGGGAACACTGAAGCTTTCTTT	CASSERSGNTEAFF
-	TRBV2	TRBD2	TRBJ2-7	TGTGCCAGCAGGGGGACTAGCGGAGTCTACGAGCAGTACTTC	CASRGTSGVYEQYF
-	TRBV6-5	-	TRBJ2-7	TGTGCCAGCAGTTACTTGGGGGCCCCGGCGGACGAGCAGTACTTC	CASSYLGAPADEQYF
-	TRBV19	-	TRBJ2-7	TGTGCCAGTAGTAAAACACCCTACCACGAGCAGTACTTC	CASSKTPYHEQYF
-	TRBV14	TRBD1	TRBJ2-7	TGTGCCAGCAGCGAGGGACAGGGGGCCTACGAGCAGTACTTC	CASSEGQGAYEQYF
-	TRBV7-9	TRBD2	TRBJ2-2	TGTGCCAGCAGCTTAGGGGGCCTAGCGGATCTCACCGGGGAGCTGTTTTTT	CASSLGGLADLTGELFF
-	TRBV5-1	-	TRBJ1-1	TGCGCCAGCAGCTCCCCCCGGGACGGCGCGAACACTGAAGCTTTCTTT	CASSSPRDGANTEAFF
-	TRBV4-1	TRBD1	TRBJ2-1	TGCGCCAGCAGACATACAGGGGGCCGCAATGAGCAGTTCTTC	CASRHTGGRNEQFF